This T cell receptor beta chain was documented in a study of blood T cells in healthy people across ages. Turning to the study itself: Template switching recovered approximately one barcoded beta molecule for every two T cells.

A J-beta primer mix and a sample-barcoded 5' primer were used in a second PCR of roughly 6 to 11 cycles. Per-sample output comprised a minimum of 3 million paired-end reads containing CDR3. TCRdb passed the 5' RACE reads through MiXCR, listing each CDR3 protein once. The sample holds around 1,000,000 distinct CDR3 sequences; approximately 25% are singletons and the top ten take about 0.72%. This CDR3 is 18 amino acids long. The V segment lost 6 bases and the J segment 2 bases; nucleotides outside the gene matches: 12. CDR1 and CDR2 (germline): SQVTM, ANQGSEA. These data were also filed under a second study, of T cells of mothers and their children. That study adds: Related mother and child pairs showed slightly greater overlap (not significant) than unrelated pairs did.

The sequence was obtained from a girl aged 2 to 9 in good health. The sequencing sample was made of blood. V usage is TRBV29-1 and J usage is TRBJ2-1; 14 nucleotides line up with TRBD2. Written as DNA, the CDR3 is TGCAGCGTGAAGGGACTAGCGGGAGTCGGTTTCCCCTACAATGAGCAGTTCTTC. Its protein product is CSVKGLAGVGFPYNEQFF.